This T cell receptor (beta chain) is from a study of shared clonotypes between healthy human individuals. On the study more broadly: Per-donor plates numbered three CD4 naive, three CD4 memory, two CD8 naive and one CD8 memory. Findings and limits, study-wide: Relative to memory subsets, naive subsets generally showed larger estimated richness.

It was across several immunoSEQ plates that each subset's genomic DNA was evenly split. Using immunoSEQ multiplex PCR, the repertoire was profiled, and TCRdb retains in-frame clones only, with some absent. The sample has some 2.1 million clones, 93% seen once. CD45RO-negative, CCR7-positively selected cells formed the naive CD8 fraction, excluding terminally differentiated effector memory CD45RA+ cells. Recent vaccinations or acute infections were absent in the healthy HIV-negative adult donors. Concerning this clone itself: Its antigen is currently unknown.

The specimen was naive CD8+ T cells from PBMCs. This clonotype was obtained from a young man in good health. Some clones in this sample may be carry-over from other donors' samples.

The CDR3 DNA is TGTGCCAGTCTATCCCGGACAACGGATGAAGCTTTCTTT. Translation: CASLSRTTDEAFF. The chain carries TRBV19 and TRBJ1-1; TRBD1 is a possible D gene (5 bases). The CDR3 consists of 13 residues. The germline gives CDR1 LNHDA, CDR2 SQIVND (reference sequence). Trimming left V 8 bases short and J 7 bases short, with 17 bases between.